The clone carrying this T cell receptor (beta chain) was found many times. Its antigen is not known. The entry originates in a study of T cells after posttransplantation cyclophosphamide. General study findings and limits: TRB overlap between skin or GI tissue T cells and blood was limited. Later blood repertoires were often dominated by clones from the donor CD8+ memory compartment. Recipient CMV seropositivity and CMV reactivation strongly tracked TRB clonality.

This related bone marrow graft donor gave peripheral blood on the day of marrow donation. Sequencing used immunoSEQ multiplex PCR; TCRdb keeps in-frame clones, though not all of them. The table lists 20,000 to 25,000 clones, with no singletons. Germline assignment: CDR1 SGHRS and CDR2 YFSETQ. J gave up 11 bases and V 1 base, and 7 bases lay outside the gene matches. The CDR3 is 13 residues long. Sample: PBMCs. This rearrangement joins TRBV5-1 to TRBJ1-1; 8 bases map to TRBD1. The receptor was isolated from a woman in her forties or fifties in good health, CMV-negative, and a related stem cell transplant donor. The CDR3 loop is CASSLTDRVGAFF. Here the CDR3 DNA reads TGCGCCAGCAGCTTGACGGACAGGGTAGGCGCTTTCTTT.